The clone carrying this T cell receptor beta chain was seen a few times. Its antigen is unidentified. The sample comes from a study of beta chain features in type 1 diabetes. General study findings and limits: TCRB CDR3 length was moderately but significantly reduced in all four CD4+ subsets of Type 1 diabetes patients.

Via CD45RO/CCR7/CD25/CD127/CD95/CD27, cells of the CD4+ naive, central memory, regulatory and stem cell-like memory subsets were sorted. Sequencing targeted expressed TCRB transcripts, as all isolated RNA had been reverse transcribed. Clones were sequenced by immunoSEQ multiplex PCR, and TCRdb holds only the in-frame ones, with some missing. The repertoire holds hundreds of thousands of clones, with over 9.5% as singletons. The clonotype comes from a man between 18 and 35 years old in good health. Material: naive CD4+ T cells from blood.

The CDR3 DNA reads TGCGCCAGCAGCTCCGGGACAGGGCCTTTCACAGATACGCAGTATTTT. Amino acid sequence: CASSSGTGPFTDTQYF. The chain joins TRBV5-1 to TRBJ2-3; 9 bases line up with TRBD1. Per the germline V gene, CDR1 is SGHRS and CDR2 is YFSETQ. The V gene end was trimmed by 3 bases and the J gene end by 2 bases; junction bases not matched to a gene: 7. There are 16 residues in the CDR3.